This T cell receptor beta chain was recovered during a study of blood T cell repertoires in COVID-19. V gave up 5 bases and J gave up 13 bases; unmatched junction bases: 13. This CDR3 spans 13 amino acids. CDR1 MNHEY and CDR2 SVGAGI come from the germline V gene. Sequencing used immunoSEQ multiplex PCR; TCRdb keeps in-frame clones, though not all of them. The profile shows about 190,000 clones, about 86% of them singletons. The clonotype originates from a woman between 65 and 79 years old with COVID-19, enrolled during active disease. Sequencing input: peripheral blood. This rearrangement joins TRBV6-5 to TRBJ1-1; 7 nucleotides line up with TRBD1. This chain's CDR3 is CASSPDRFSRGFF. For the CDR3, the DNA is TGTGCCAGCAGTCCGGACAGGTTTTCAAGAGGTTTCTTT.